Presented here are 6 T cell receptor beta chains from one specimen sequenced in a study of blood T cell repertoires in COVID-19. Libraries were prepared by immunoSEQ multiplex PCR; TCRdb keeps only in-frame clonotypes and omits some of them. The sample contains fewer than 350,000 clones, approximately 83% of which appear only once. Sequencing was carried out using peripheral blood. These receptors all stem from a woman in her 30s who had recovered from COVID-19.

The chain couples TRBV10-2 to TRBJ2-3; 11 nucleotides agree with TRBD2. V was clipped by 3 bases and J by 2 bases; unmatched bases: 13. The length of the CDR3 is 19 residues. CDR1 is WSHSY, CDR2 SAAADI, per germline. This CDR3 is CASSEWGAGTSGNTDTQYF. CDR3 bases: TGCGCCAGCAGTGAATGGGGGGCTGGGACTAGCGGAAACACAGATACGCAGTATTTT.

The J gene is TRBJ1-1, the V gene TRBV5-5; D not resolved. V lost 2 bases and J 2 bases, leaving 13 bases between the germline ends. CDR1 SGHKS and CDR2 YYEKEE come from the germline V gene (reference sequence). The CDR3 consists of 15 residues. In DNA, the CDR3 is TGTGCCAGCAGCTTTTCGTTGACACGTAACACTGAAGCTTTCTTT. Its protein product is CASSFSLTRNTEAFF.

The chain has TRBV2 and TRBJ1-1; D gene unclear. Germline lookup yields CDR1 SNHLY and CDR2 FYNNEI. The CDR3 runs to 11 residues. V shed 4 bases and J shed 5 bases, with 5 bases lying between them. CDR3 coding DNA: TGTGCCAGCAGTGGACTAACTGAAGCTTTCTTT. Amino acids: CASSGLTEAFF.

The rearrangement joins TRBV7-8 to TRBJ1-1; D remains unclear. V was clipped by 0 bases and J by 1 base, with 6 bases between them. Germline CDR1 is SGHVS and CDR2 is FQNEAQ. The CDR3 totals 14 residues. The CDR3 loop reads CASSLATGNTEAFF. Here the CDR3 DNA reads TGTGCCAGCAGCTTAGCAACGGGGAACACTGAAGCTTTCTTT.

This chain uses TRBV3-1 (or the pseudogene TRBV3-2) with TRBJ2-7; D ambiguous. This CDR3 has 14 residues. Per the germline V gene, CDR1 is LGHDT and CDR2 is YNNKEL (reference sequence). V was clipped by 1 base and J by 3 bases, with 10 bases between them. The CDR3 protein is CASSQGFEFYEQYF. CDR3 DNA: TGTGCCAGCAGCCAAGGATTTGAGTTCTACGAGCAGTACTTC.

The J gene is TRBJ1-2, the V gene TRBV30, with TRBD1 as a possible D gene (6 bases). Trimming shortened V by 3 bases and J by 2 bases, and 7 bases separated the two germline ends. Germline lookup yields CDR1 GTSNPN and CDR2 SVGIG (reference sequence). This CDR3 region has 12 residues. The CDR3 nucleotides are TGTGCCTGGAGGGGGGCCAACTATGGCTACACCTTC. Its translation is CAWRGANYGYTF.